Below, 27 T cell receptor beta chains from the same sample are listed, as sequenced in a study of shared clonotypes between healthy human individuals. Some clones are missing from TCRdb's copy, which holds only in-frame ones; the method was immunoSEQ multiplex PCR. The data show about 230,000 clones, under 80% seen once. Sequenced sample: memory CD4+ T cells sorted from blood. Subset noted: CD45RA-negative fraction. Receptors originate from a man aged 30-40 years in good health.

The genes are TRBV5-1 and TRBJ2-3, with unresolved D. The germline CDR1 and CDR2 sequences are SGHRS and YFSETQ. The V end lost 7 bases, the J end lost 0 bases, and 18 bases lay between the germline ends. The length of the CDR3 is 16 residues. The CDR3 loop reads CASARRASDSTDTQYF. DNA for the CDR3: TGCGCCAGCGCACGAAGAGCCAGTGATAGCACAGATACGCAGTATTTT. The variable domain in full, with the rest retrieved from reference TRBV5-1 and TRBJ2-3, is KAGVTQTPRYLIKTRGQQVTLSCSPISGHRSVSWYQQTPGQGLQFLFEYFSETQRNKGNFPGRFSGRQFSNSRSEMNVSTLELGDSALYLCASARRASDSTDTQYFGPGTRLTVL.

This clone was recorded once. The chain has TRBV2 and TRBJ2-5, with 9 bases identical to TRBD2. The CDR3 totals 15 residues. J gave up 4 bases and V 4 bases, and 7 bases lay outside the gene matches. Germline CDR1 is SNHLY and CDR2 is FYNNEI. For the CDR3, the DNA is TGTGCCAGCAGTGTCGGGGCGGGAGGGCTAGAGACCCAGTACTTC. It is translated as CASSVGAGGLETQYF.

This clone has just a few counts. The V gene is TRBV10-1, the J gene TRBJ2-1; 12 positions agree with TRBD2. J gave up 8 bases and V 3 bases, and 8 bases lay outside the gene matches. The CDR3 is 16 amino acids. Germline CDR1 WNHNN, CDR2 SYGVQD (reference sequence). CDR3 sequence reads: CASSDGLAGNLDEQFF. CDR3 DNA: TGCGCCAGCAGTGATGGACTAGCGGGGAATTTGGATGAGCAGTTCTTC.

The chain combines TRBV30 with TRBJ2-7; D is unresolved. This CDR3 is 13 amino acids long. V lost 3 bases and J lost 6, with 15 bases in between. Germline V gives CDR1 GTSNPN, CDR2 SVGIG (reference sequence). The chain's CDR3 is CAWSHPSWGEQYF. The CDR3 DNA reads as TGTGCCTGGAGCCATCCTTCCTGGGGCGAGCAGTACTTC.

CDR3 sequence (DNA): TGTGCCAGCAGCCGCAGGGGAATAGCACAGCCCCAGCATTTT. This encodes CASSRRGIAQPQHF. The V call is TRBV7-8, the J call TRBJ1-5; maybe TRBD1 (6 bases). Trimming pared 5 bases from V and 7 bases from J, leaving 15 bases between. CDR3 length: 14 residues. The germline V gene encodes CDR1 SGHVS and CDR2 FQNEAQ.

The V call is TRBV30, the J call TRBJ2-3; D perhaps matches TRBD1 (6 bases). Between the trimmed V and J ends, which lost 5 bases and 0 bases, there was a span of 12 bases. Germline CDR1 reads GTSNPN; CDR2 reads SVGIG (reference sequence). CDR3 length equals 14 residues. CDR3 in DNA: TGTGCCTGGGGGGGCCCTTCTAGCACAGATACGCAGTATTTT. As protein: CAWGGPSSTDTQYF.

CDR3 nucleotide sequence: TGTGCCAGCAGCGTAGCGTCTCATGGGGCCGGGTCCGGAAACACCATATATTTT. It translates to CASSVASHGAGSGNTIYF. The chain has TRBV9 and TRBJ1-3; D is possibly TRBD1 (5 bases). The CDR3 spans 18 residues. Germline V gene lookup returns CDR1 SGDLS and CDR2 YYNGEE. The germline V and J ends were trimmed by 0 bases and 4 bases, with 20 bases remaining between them.

The CDR3 region has the DNA TGTGCCAGCAGTAATATGAGGGACACTGAAGCTTTCTTT. Protein sequence: CASSNMRDTEAFF. This sequence joins TRBV2 and TRBJ1-1; D unresolved. V lost 5 bases, J lost 3 bases, and 10 bases lay in between. Germline V gene lookup returns CDR1 SNHLY and CDR2 FYNNEI. The CDR3 extends over 13 amino acids.

This clone was detected many times. This chain connects TRBV15 to TRBJ2-1; 11 nucleotides agree with TRBD2. Trimming cost V 8 bases and J 5 bases; bases outside gene matches: 5. The CDR3 is 14 amino acids. The germline V gene has CDR1 LNHNV and CDR2 YYDKDF (reference sequence). This chain's CDR3 is CATLTSGANNEQFF. The DNA for the CDR3 is TGTGCCACCCTGACTAGCGGGGCCAACAATGAGCAGTTCTTC.

In its sample, this clone was seen a few times. The chain has TRBV28 and TRBJ2-2, with D possibly TRBD1 on 6 matching bases. V was pared by 5 bases and J by 8 bases, with 9 bases between. Germline V gene data show CDR1 as MDHEN and CDR2 as SYDVKM. The CDR3 length is 12 residues. The CDR3 bases are TGTGCCAGCAGTCGACAGGTTGGGGAGCTGTTTTTT. Translating gives CASSRQVGELFF.

V usage is TRBV12-1 and J usage is TRBJ2-7. TRBV12-1 is classified as a pseudogene. This CDR3 contains 17 residues. The CDR3 reads CASSFAPETRIRLEQYF. In DNA form, the CDR3 reads TGTGCCAGCAGCTTTGCGCCGGAAACAAGGATCCGCCTGGAGCAGTACTTC.

This clone was counted between two and nine times. The rearrangement links TRBV28 to TRBJ2-1, with TRBD2 matching 14 bases. Germline lookup yields CDR1 MDHEN and CDR2 SYDVKM. The V gene end was trimmed by 5 bases and the J gene end by 2 bases; junction bases not matched to a gene: 5. The CDR3 runs to 17 residues. CDR3 region: CASSPRGLAGAYNEQFF. CDR3 sequence (DNA): TGTGCCAGCAGTCCGAGGGGACTAGCGGGAGCCTACAATGAGCAGTTCTTC.

The chain couples TRBV1 to TRBJ2-2; the table assigns TRBD2, which was not confirmed against the DNA. TRBV1 is a known pseudogene. This CDR3 is built from 18 residues. The CDR3 DNA follows: TGCACCAGCAGCCACCAACTAGCGGGAGGGCCGGGTGGTCGGGGAGCTGTTTTT. This sequence encodes CTSSHQLAGGPGGRGAVF.

J is TRBJ2-3 and V is TRBV5-1; TRBD2 might be the D (6 bases). The germline V gene encodes CDR1 SGHRS and CDR2 YFSETQ. This CDR3 is built from 15 residues. V was clipped by 4 bases and J by 2 bases, with 14 bases between them. CDR3: CASSRRERITDTQYF. CDR3 DNA: TGCGCCAGCAGCCGCCGGGAGCGAATCACAGATACGCAGTATTTT.

The chain has TRBV11-2 and TRBJ2-1; TRBD2 matches 14 bases. J lost 7 bases, V lost 5 bases, and 4 bases had no gene match. CDR1 and CDR2 from the germline V gene are SGHAT and FQNNGV. This CDR3 region has 15 residues. DNA of the CDR3: TGTGCCAGCAGCCCGGGACTAGCGGGAGATAATGAGCAGTTCTTC. It yields the protein CASSPGLAGDNEQFF.

This clone was seen only once. J is TRBJ1-3 and V is TRBV9, with D possibly matching TRBD1 (5 bases). From germline, CDR1 is SGDLS and CDR2 YYNGEE. The CDR3 sequence is 16 residues long. The V end was cut by 0 bases, the J end by 0 bases, with 10 bases between. CDR3 sequence reads: CASSVAGPSSGNTIYF. DNA of the CDR3: TGTGCCAGCAGCGTAGCAGGGCCCAGCTCTGGAAACACCATATATTTT.

The genes are TRBV7-9 and TRBJ2-7; the D gene is possibly TRBD2 (6 bases). The length of the CDR3 is 14 residues. The germline V gene encodes CDR1 SEHNR and CDR2 FQNEAQ (reference sequence). The V gene lost 5 bases and the J gene lost 2 bases, with 13 bases spanning the gap. DNA of the CDR3: TGTGCCAGCAGCCACCGACTAGGGCCCTACGAGCAGTACTTC. Its protein product is CASSHRLGPYEQYF.

This clone was counted at least ten times. The V gene is TRBV2, the J gene TRBJ2-7, with a possible D match to TRBD2 (6 bases). CDR1 is SNHLY and CDR2 is FYNNEI in the germline V gene. The CDR3 covers 15 residues. V was clipped by 5 bases and J by 7 bases, with 21 bases between them. The CDR3 nucleotides are TGTGCCAGCAGTCCCGTCGCCGGGAGAGGAGGAGAGCAGTACTTC. Amino acids: CASSPVAGRGGEQYF. Variable domain in full (rest from reference TRBV2 and TRBJ2-7): EPEVTQTPSHQVTQMGQEVILRCVPISNHLYFYWYRQILGQKVEFLVSFYNNEISEKSEIFDDQFSVERPDGSNFTLKIRSTKLEDSAMYFCASSPVAGRGGEQYFGPGTRLTVT.

The chain joins TRBV5-1 to TRBJ2-7; TRBD1 matches at 8 bases. This CDR3 is 14 amino acids long. The V segment lost 6 bases and the J segment 3 bases; nucleotides outside the gene matches: 8. From germline, CDR1 is SGHRS and CDR2 YFSETQ. The CDR3 spells CASTHPGQGYEQYF. CDR3 nucleotides: TGCGCCAGCACCCACCCCGGACAGGGCTACGAGCAGTACTTC.

The rearrangement links TRBV15 to TRBJ2-5; D unclear. CDR1 and CDR2 from the germline V gene are LNHNV and YYDKDF (reference sequence). Trimming cost V 0 bases and J 5 bases, with 10 bases left between them. This CDR3 has 14 residues. The CDR3: CATSRDHHHETQYF. The CDR3 nucleotides are TGTGCCACCAGCAGAGATCACCATCACGAGACCCAGTACTTC. Variable domain in full (rest from reference TRBV15 and TRBJ2-5): DAMVIQNPRYQVTQFGKPVTLSCSQTLNHNVMYWYQQKSSQAPKLLFHYYDKDFNNEADTPDNFQSRRPNTSFCFLDIRSPGLGDTAMYLCATSRDHHHETQYFGPGTRLLVL.

V and J are TRBV6-1 and TRBJ1-4; D not resolved. This CDR3 has 12 amino acids. Germline CDR1 MNHNS, CDR2 SASEGT. V was shortened by 6 bases and J by 2 bases, with 4 bases between the two germline ends. Here the CDR3 DNA reads TGTGCCAGCAGGGACACTAATGAAAAACTGTTTTTT. Translating it yields CASRDTNEKLFF.

The chain has TRBV19 and TRBJ2-7; D unresolved. Germline V gene data show CDR1 as LNHDA and CDR2 as SQIVND (reference sequence). V dropped 6 bases and J dropped 4 bases, with 19 bases sitting between them. The CDR3 has 15 residues. CDR3 sequence: CASSPKRDSRYEQYF. CDR3 DNA sequence: TGTGCCAGTAGCCCGAAAAGGGATAGCAGGTACGAGCAGTACTTC. The whole variable domain, remainder taken from reference TRBV19 and TRBJ2-7, is DGGITQSPKYLFRKEGQNVTLSCEQNLNHDAMYWYRQDPGQGLRLIYYSQIVNDFQKGDIAEGYSVSREKKESFPLTVTSAQKNPTAFYLCASSPKRDSRYEQYFGPGTRLTVT.

The rearrangement uses TRBV29-1 and TRBJ1-3; tentative D call: TRBD1 (5 bases). Germline V gene sequence: CDR1 SQVTM, CDR2 ANQGSEA. V gave up 2 bases and J gave up 8 bases, with 13 bases separating them. The CDR3 totals 13 residues. CDR3 residues: CSVEWRGRDTIYF. In nucleotides, the CDR3 is TGCAGCGTTGAATGGCGGGGCAGGGACACCATATATTTT.

The chain carries TRBV18 and TRBJ2-6; unclear D gene. Germline V CDR1 and CDR2: KGHSH, LQKENI. The CDR3 sequence is 15 residues long. V was shortened by 3 bases and J by 0 bases, with 6 bases between the two germline ends. The CDR3: CASSPSNSGANVLTF. The DNA for the CDR3 is TGTGCCAGCTCACCCTCCAACTCTGGGGCCAACGTCCTGACTTTC.

This clone was counted only a few times. The chain recombines TRBV7-8 with TRBJ2-7; 10 nucleotides line up with TRBD2. Germline lookup yields CDR1 SGHVS and CDR2 FQNEAQ. With 3 bases clipped from V and 6 bases from J, the junction kept 5 bases outside the gene matches. There are 14 residues in the CDR3. The CDR3 spells CASSLSLAGREQYF. CDR3 in DNA: TGTGCCAGCAGCTTGTCACTAGCGGGACGCGAGCAGTACTTC.

The rearrangement links TRBV18 to TRBJ2-1, with D perhaps matching TRBD1 (6 bases). V lost 5 bases and J lost 6, with 14 bases in between. Per germline, CDR1 KGHSH and CDR2 LQKENI. There are 14 residues in the CDR3. The CDR3 loop reads CASSSASRGNEQFF. In DNA form, the CDR3 reads TGTGCCAGCTCATCGGCTAGCAGGGGCAATGAGCAGTTCTTC.

This clone came up a few times. The chain links TRBV4-3 to TRBJ2-1, with D maybe TRBD2 (6 bases). Germline V gene lookup returns CDR1 LGHNA and CDR2 YSLEER. The V end was cut by 0 bases, the J end by 9 bases, with 9 bases between. This CDR3 spans 13 amino acids. The CDR3 protein is CASSQDSGTEQFF. The DNA for the CDR3 is TGCGCCAGCAGCCAAGATAGCGGTACTGAGCAGTTCTTC.